The 31 T cell receptor beta chains in this list originate from one sample, sequenced in a study of blood T cell repertoires in COVID-19. Measured with immunoSEQ multiplex PCR; TCRdb has only the in-frame clones, and not every one. The data show some 270,000 clones, roughly 85% seen once. The sample consisted of PBMCs or T cells enriched from blood (not recorded which). These receptors originate from a woman aged 50 to 65 who had been exposed to COVID-19.

This clone showed up just a few times. V usage is TRBV2 and J usage is TRBJ2-3; TRBD1 might be the D (6 bases). The ends were cut back, 4 bases at V and 0 bases at J, with 8 bases in the middle. The length of the CDR3 is 14 residues. Germline V gives CDR1 SNHLY, CDR2 FYNNEI. CDR3 in amino acids: CASSVRGSTDTQYF. CDR3 sequence (DNA): TGTGCCAGCAGTGTTAGGGGGAGCACAGATACGCAGTATTTT.

The V gene is TRBV13, the J gene TRBJ1-1; a weak D match, TRBD1 (6 bases). CDR1 PRHDT and CDR2 FYEKMQ come from the germline V gene (reference sequence). The V end lost 5 bases, the J end lost 6 bases, and 13 bases lay between the germline ends. The CDR3 runs to 13 residues. The CDR3, as DNA: TGTGCCAGCAGCCCCTGGGCAGGGGCTGAAGCTTTCTTT. Translation gives CASSPWAGAEAFF. Based on the CDR3 plus reference TRBV13 and TRBJ1-1, the full variable domain is AAGVIQSPRHLIKEKRETATLKCYPIPRHDTVYWYQQGPGQDPQFLISFYEKMQSDKGSIPDRFSAQQFSDYHSELNMSSLELGDSALYFCASSPWAGAEAFFGQGTRLTVV.

V and J are TRBV19 and TRBJ2-3, with 7 positions matching TRBD2. Germline CDR1 and CDR2: LNHDA and SQIVND (reference sequence). The junction had 0 bases not matched to a gene; V was cut back by 3 bases and J by 3 bases. This CDR3 comprises 13 residues. The CDR3 sequence: CASSIGGTDTQYF. CDR3 coding DNA: TGTGCCAGTAGTATCGGGGGGACAGATACGCAGTATTTT.

This clone appeared a single time. The chain is built from TRBV10-3 and TRBJ1-3; weak D call: TRBD1 (5 bases). The CDR3 spans 16 residues. With 5 bases removed from V and 1 base from J, the gap between germline ends came to 15 bases. CDR1 ENHRY and CDR2 SYGVKD come from the germline V gene. The CDR3 bases are TGTGCCATCAGTCAAGGGGAGGCAGGGTCTGGAAACACCATATATTTT. This gives the protein CAISQGEAGSGNTIYF.

The chain is built from TRBV10-1 and TRBJ2-7; D is possibly TRBD2 (6 bases). The V and J ends lost 4 bases and 2 bases respectively, with 12 bases between them. CDR1 is WNHNN and CDR2 is SYGVQD in the germline V gene (reference sequence). CDR3 length equals 14 residues. This CDR3 is CASSGGRGTYEQYF. DNA of the CDR3: TGCGCCAGCAGTGGGGGTCGCGGGACCTACGAGCAGTACTTC.

The chain carries TRBV6-2 or TRBV6-3 and TRBJ2-1; D gene uncertain. CDR3 length equals 14 residues. Trimming left V 0 bases short and J 6 bases short, with 9 bases between. Germline V lookup: CDR1 MNHEY, CDR2 SVGEGT. CDR3 loop: CASSYSKTINEQFF. The CDR3 nucleotides read TGTGCCAGCAGTTACTCGAAGACAATCAATGAGCAGTTCTTC.

The chain carries TRBV6-6 and TRBJ1-5; D is unclear. Germline CDR1 reads MNHNY; CDR2 reads SVGAGI (reference sequence). This CDR3 is built from 14 residues. Between the trimmed V and J ends, which lost 5 bases and 4 bases, there was a span of 12 bases. The DNA of the CDR3 is TGTGCCAGCAGTCTCGAAAGGCGGAATCAGCCCCAGCATTTT. It translates to CASSLERRNQPQHF.

This clone was recorded a few times. Different DNA sequences within this sample yield the same CDR3. This chain links TRBV28 with TRBJ1-2, with D possibly being TRBD1 (5 bases). Germline-derived CDR1 and CDR2 are MDHEN and SYDVKM. Deletions cut 3 bases from V and 8 bases from J, with 10 bases between. CDR3 size: 12 residues. The CDR3 coding sequence is TGTGCCAGCAGTTTGCAGGGAAAAGGCTACACCTTC. Its translation is CASSLQGKGYTF.

This chain links TRBV30 with TRBJ1-1; no clear D. CDR3 length: 12 amino acids. The germline gives CDR1 GTSNPN, CDR2 SVGIG (reference sequence). Between the trimmed V and J ends, which lost 4 bases and 1 base, there was a span of 7 bases. The CDR3 loop reads CAWMERNTEAFF. CDR3 sequence (DNA): TGTGCCTGGATGGAGAGGAACACTGAAGCTTTCTTT.

This chain uses TRBV19 with TRBJ1-2, with D possibly matching TRBD1 (5 bases). This CDR3 spans 15 amino acids. The germline gives CDR1 LNHDA, CDR2 SQIVND (reference sequence). V lost 4 bases, J lost 1 base, and 13 bases lay in between. The CDR3 spells CASSTQGGDNYGYTF. The CDR3 nucleotides are TGTGCCAGTAGTACCCAGGGAGGTGATAACTATGGCTACACCTTC.

The genes are TRBV12-3 or TRBV12-4 and TRBJ1-1, with D possibly being TRBD1 (6 bases). This CDR3 comprises 13 residues. V lost 3 bases and J lost 5, with 10 bases in between. The DNA of the CDR3 is TGTGCCAGCAGTTTGGACAGTCGGACTGAAGCTTTCTTT. Its protein is CASSLDSRTEAFF.

The chain links TRBV20-1 to TRBJ1-1; maybe TRBD1 (6 bases). The ends were cut back, 5 bases at V and 10 bases at J, with 14 bases in the middle. The CDR3 runs to 11 residues. Per germline, CDR1 DFQATT and CDR2 SNEGSKA (reference sequence). DNA for the CDR3: TGCAGTGCTTTACAGGGATTAGGAGCTTTCTTT. Encoded protein: CSALQGLGAFF.

This chain connects TRBV6-4 to TRBJ2-1, with D unresolved. V dropped 3 bases and J dropped 10 bases, with 13 bases sitting between them. Germline CDR1 reads MRHNA; CDR2 reads SNTAGT. This CDR3 contains 13 residues. The CDR3 is CASSDRSSSEQFF. CDR3 DNA: TGTGCCAGCAGTGATCGGTCATCCTCAGAGCAGTTCTTC.

The chain couples TRBV23-1 to TRBJ2-7; the D is unclear. TRBV23-1 belongs to the ORF category, with a function that is uncertain. The CDR3 covers 14 residues. The V gene lost 6 bases and the J gene lost 1 base, with 13 bases spanning the gap. The CDR3 sequence: CASSPLDSSYEQYF. Written as DNA, the CDR3 is TGCGCCAGCAGCCCCCTAGACTCATCCTACGAGCAGTACTTC.

The chain carries TRBV7-8 and TRBJ1-5; 7 bases match TRBD1. Germline V gives CDR1 SGHVS, CDR2 FQNEAQ. V shed 5 bases, J shed 3 bases, and the junction held 4 bases outside the gene matches. The CDR3 is made up of 14 amino acids. The CDR3 nucleotides are TGTGCCAGCAGCATCGACAGGGTCAATCAGCCCCAGCATTTT. It codes for CASSIDRVNQPQHF.

CDR3 in amino acids: CASSDSGGGANEQFF. The CDR3 DNA sequence: TGTGCCAGCAGTGACTCGGGCGGGGGGGCGAATGAGCAGTTCTTC. This chain connects TRBV6-4 to TRBJ2-1; 9 bases are a match to TRBD2. J was trimmed by 7 bases and V by 0 bases; bases with no gene match: 4. The V gene's germline CDR1 is MRHNA and CDR2 SNTAGT. The CDR3 is 15 amino acids.

This CDR3 reads CASSIAGRATGNTEAFF. As DNA, the CDR3 is TGTGCCAGTAGTATAGCCGGGCGAGCAACAGGAAACACTGAAGCTTTCTTT. The chain is built from TRBV19 and TRBJ1-1, with D perhaps TRBD1 (5 bases). V was pared by 1 base and J by 2 bases, with 17 bases between. The germline CDR1 and CDR2 sequences are LNHDA and SQIVND (reference sequence). The CDR3 length is 17 residues.

J is TRBJ1-1 and V is TRBV20-1; TRBD1 is a possible D gene (6 bases). Germline lookup yields CDR1 DFQATT and CDR2 SNEGSKA (reference sequence). The CDR3 loop spans 14 amino acids. With 3 bases removed from V and 7 bases from J, the gap between germline ends came to 18 bases. CDR3 protein: CSASPILQGFEAFF. The CDR3, as DNA: TGCAGTGCTAGTCCTATTCTACAGGGATTTGAAGCTTTCTTT.

This chain connects TRBV19 to TRBJ1-4, with D maybe TRBD1 (6 bases). The CDR3 has 16 residues. The germline V gene has CDR1 LNHDA and CDR2 SQIVND (reference sequence). V shed 3 bases and J shed 8 bases, with 19 bases lying between them. The DNA of the CDR3 is TGTGCCAGTAGTATCAAACCGCAGGGGCTGGGAGAAAAACTGTTTTTT. Protein product: CASSIKPQGLGEKLFF.

The chain has TRBV3-1 (or the pseudogene TRBV3-2) and TRBJ2-2, with unresolved D. V lost 0 bases, J lost 3 bases, and 8 bases lay in between. Germline CDR1 LGHDT, CDR2 YNNKEL (reference sequence). The CDR3 is made up of 15 amino acids. The CDR3 sequence is CASSQERSDTGELFF. The CDR3 DNA follows: TGTGCCAGCAGCCAAGAGCGATCGGACACCGGGGAGCTGTTTTTT.

This chain uses TRBV27 with TRBJ2-5, with 7 bases that match TRBD1. With V trimmed by 4 bases and J by 7 bases, 6 bases remained unmatched. This CDR3 is 13 amino acids long. Germline assignment: CDR1 MNHEY and CDR2 SMNVEV (reference sequence). CDR3 in amino acids: CASSSTGAGTQYF. The CDR3 region has the DNA TGTGCCAGCAGTTCCACAGGGGCGGGGACCCAGTACTTC.

The V gene is TRBV9, the J gene TRBJ1-4; D remains ambiguous. Germline values: CDR1 SGDLS, CDR2 YYNGEE. CDR3 length: 15 residues. The V end was cut by 3 bases, the J end by 4 bases, with 13 bases between. The CDR3 DNA reads TGTGCCAGCAGCGGAGCGACTGGTTATAATGAAAAACTGTTTTTT. Translated: CASSGATGYNEKLFF. The variable domain in full, with the rest retrieved from reference TRBV9 and TRBJ1-4, is DSGVTQTPKHLITATGQRVTLRCSPRSGDLSVYWYQQSLDQGLQFLIQYYNGEERAKGNILERFSAQQFPDLHSELNLSSLELGDSALYFCASSGATGYNEKLFFGSGTQLSVL.

The chain joins TRBV4-1 to TRBJ1-3; D possibly corresponds to TRBD1 (6 bases). CDR3 length: 15 amino acids. Germline V gene lookup returns CDR1 MGHRA and CDR2 YSYEKL. Trimming took off 0 bases at V and 2 bases at J, with 8 bases between the two ends. The CDR3 spells CASSQDRGAGNTIYF. Here the CDR3 DNA reads TGCGCCAGCAGCCAAGACAGGGGAGCTGGAAACACCATATATTTT.

The chain is built from TRBV12-3 or TRBV12-4 and TRBJ1-2, with TRBD1 matching 7 bases. The CDR3 length is 13 residues. V shed 2 bases, J shed 9 bases, and the junction held 6 bases outside the gene matches. The CDR3 DNA follows: TGTGCCAGCAGTTTAAACAGGGGTGAAAGCTACACCTTC. This translates into CASSLNRGESYTF.

V gene TRBV6-5 combines with J gene TRBJ1-5; D gene uncertain. CDR1 and CDR2 from the germline V gene are MNHEY and SVGAGI. The CDR3 spans 13 residues. Trimming pared 0 bases from V and 5 bases from J, leaving 5 bases between. The CDR3 coding sequence is TGTGCCAGCAGTTACTCGAGTGATCAGCCCCAGCATTTT. Encoded protein: CASSYSSDQPQHF.

The V call is TRBV9, the J call TRBJ2-2; maybe TRBD2 (5 bases). V was shortened by 2 bases and J by 4 bases, with 15 bases between the two germline ends. Germline V gives CDR1 SGDLS, CDR2 YYNGEE. This CDR3 has 16 residues. CDR3 loop: CASSVGEGEGTGELFF. The DNA for the CDR3 is TGTGCCAGCAGCGTGGGTGAGGGCGAAGGCACCGGGGAGCTGTTTTTT. The full variable domain, in which reference TRBV9 and TRBJ2-2 provide the parts outside the CDR3, is DSGVTQTPKHLITATGQRVTLRCSPRSGDLSVYWYQQSLDQGLQFLIQYYNGEERAKGNILERFSAQQFPDLHSELNLSSLELGDSALYFCASSVGEGEGTGELFFGEGSRLTVL.

The chain joins TRBV9 to TRBJ2-1; 8 positions agree with TRBD2. The CDR3 is 16 amino acids. V dropped 3 bases and J dropped 3; count of bases not matched to a gene: 8. Germline CDR1 SGDLS, CDR2 YYNGEE. As DNA, the CDR3 is TGTGCCAGCAGCGCCCTGGGGCTAGCGGGCTACAATGAGCAGTTCTTC. Amino acids: CASSALGLAGYNEQFF.

Notes on this clone: The junction departs from the called germline gene at one end, perhaps through a read error. V usage is TRBV3-1 (or the pseudogene TRBV3-2) and J usage is TRBJ2-1; 10 nucleotides agree with TRBD2. This CDR3 region has 15 residues. Germline lookup yields CDR1 LGHDT and CDR2 YNNKEL (reference sequence). CDR3 loop: CANSLRAGGNNEQFF. As DNA, the CDR3 is TGTGCCAACAGCCTTAGAGCGGGGGGGAACAATGAGCAGTTCTTC.

This sequence joins TRBV11-2 and TRBJ2-1; 12 positions agree with TRBD2. Germline trimming cut 1 base from V and 7 bases from J; bases unmatched to any gene: 14. The germline CDR1 and CDR2 sequences are SGHAT and FQNNGV. This CDR3 comprises 19 residues. The CDR3: CASSLVSPYLAGGSNEQFF. Here the CDR3 DNA reads TGTGCCAGCAGCTTAGTTAGCCCCTATCTAGCGGGGGGGTCGAATGAGCAGTTCTTC.

The rearrangement joins TRBV7-6 to TRBJ1-2; D may be TRBD1 (5 bases). CDR3 length: 15 amino acids. Germline assignment: CDR1 SGHVS and CDR2 FNYEAQ. V was clipped by 5 bases and J by 2 bases, with 15 bases between them. The CDR3, as DNA: TGTGCCAGCAGCCCCCTGGAGGGACGAAACTATGGCTACACCTTC. Protein product: CASSPLEGRNYGYTF. The full variable domain, with the rest looked up from reference TRBV7-6 and TRBJ1-2, is GAGVSQSPRYKVTKRGQDVALRCDPISGHVSLYWYRQALGQGPEFLTYFNYEAQQDKSGLPNDRFSAERPEGSISTLTIQRTEQRDSAMYRCASSPLEGRNYGYTFGSGTRLTVV.

The rearrangement links TRBV27 to TRBJ2-5; 7 bases align to TRBD2. Trimming cost V 3 bases and J 4 bases; bases outside gene matches: 5. CDR3 size: 14 residues. Germline lookup yields CDR1 MNHEY and CDR2 SMNVEV (reference sequence). This chain's CDR3 is CASSLEGGRETQYF. The CDR3 DNA reads as TGTGCCAGCAGTTTGGAGGGAGGGCGAGAGACCCAGTACTTC.